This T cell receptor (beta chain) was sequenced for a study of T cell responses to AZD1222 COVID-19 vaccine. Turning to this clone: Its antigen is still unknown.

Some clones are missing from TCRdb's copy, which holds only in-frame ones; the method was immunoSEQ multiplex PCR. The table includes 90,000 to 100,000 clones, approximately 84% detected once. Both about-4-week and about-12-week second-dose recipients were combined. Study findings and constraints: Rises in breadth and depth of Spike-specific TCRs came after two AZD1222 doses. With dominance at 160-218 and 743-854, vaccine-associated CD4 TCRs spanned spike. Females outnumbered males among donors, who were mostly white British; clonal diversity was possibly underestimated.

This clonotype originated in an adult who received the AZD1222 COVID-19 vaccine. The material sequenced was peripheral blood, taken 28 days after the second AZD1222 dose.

The CDR3 loop reads CAASTQTDNSPLHF. CDR3 in DNA: TGTGCCGCCTCGACCCAAACGGATAATTCACCCCTCCACTTT. The chain couples TRBV30 to TRBJ1-6; D gene uncertain. CDR1 GTSNPN and CDR2 SVGIG come from the germline V gene (reference sequence). This CDR3 has 14 residues. V was pared by 8 bases and J by 5 bases, with 16 bases between.